This T cell receptor (beta chain) is drawn from a study of post-analysis software for immune sequencing data. Trimming at V came to 5 bases and at J to 2 bases, leaving 6 bases not matched to a gene. This CDR3 spans 14 amino acids. Germline assignment: CDR1 ENHRY and CDR2 SYGVKD. The study's findings and limits: Patients showed TRBV5-6, TRBV5-1 and TRBV20-1 among a few TRBV segments more frequent than in controls.

The TCR beta cDNA libraries carried unique molecular identifiers. It was from roughly 1.1 to 9.2 million T cells that some 460,000 cDNA molecules came. TCRdb re-analysed the PCR reads in MiXCR, keeping a single row per CDR3 protein. The sample carries about 820,000 distinct CDR3 sequences, around 53% recorded once. As to this clonotype: Its antigen is still unknown.

The TCR was taken from a girl between 10 and 17 years old with multiple sclerosis. Input material: blood. V gene TRBV10-3 combines with J gene TRBJ2-7; 7 bases line up with TRBD2. The DNA for the CDR3 is TGTGCCATCAGTAAACAGCGGGGCGCCTACGAGCAGTACTTC. This sequence encodes CAISKQRGAYEQYF.